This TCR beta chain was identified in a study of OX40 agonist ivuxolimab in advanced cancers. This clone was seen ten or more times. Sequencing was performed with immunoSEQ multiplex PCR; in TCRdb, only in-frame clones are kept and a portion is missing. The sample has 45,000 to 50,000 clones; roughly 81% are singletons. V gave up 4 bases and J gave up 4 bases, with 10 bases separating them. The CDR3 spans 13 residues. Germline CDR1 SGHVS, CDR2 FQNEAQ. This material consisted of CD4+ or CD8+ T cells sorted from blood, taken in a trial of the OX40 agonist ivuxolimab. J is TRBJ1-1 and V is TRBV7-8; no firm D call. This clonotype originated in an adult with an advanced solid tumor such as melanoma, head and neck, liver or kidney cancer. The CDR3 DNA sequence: TGTGCCAGCAGCTCCCGCAGACCCACTGAAGCTTTCTTT. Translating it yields CASSSRRPTEAFF.